These 28 T cell receptor beta chains came from one sample sequenced in a study of T cell clonotyping in hematopoietic cell transplantation. Here immunoSEQ multiplex PCR was the method, and the copy in TCRdb shows in-frame clones only, minus some. The sample carries some 7,000 clones, 88% recorded once. The time point here: recipient sample about 28 days before transplant, after cytoreduction. The sequences come from peripheral blood mononuclear cells, collected before stem cell transplant. The receptors were sampled from a man aged 25 to 40 with acute myeloid leukemia. Some clones in this sample may be carry-over from other donors' samples.

The V and J genes are TRBV30 and TRBJ2-3; perhaps TRBD2 as D (6 bases). Trimming took off 4 bases at V and 0 bases at J, with 29 bases between the two ends. There are 20 residues in the CDR3. The germline V gene encodes CDR1 GTSNPN and CDR2 SVGIG (reference sequence). The CDR3 DNA follows: TGTGCCTGGAAGGGGTACGGAGGCGGAGGGCGCGGGCTTAGCACAGATACGCAGTATTTT. The encoded protein is CAWKGYGGGGRGLSTDTQYF.

J is TRBJ1-1 and V is TRBV5-4; TRBD1 matches 7 bases. The CDR3 totals 12 residues. Trimming removed 3 bases from V and 6 bases from J; junction bases left unmatched: 2. Germline V CDR1 and CDR2: SGHNT, YYREEE (reference sequence). The CDR3 loop is CASSWDSAEAFF. CDR3 in DNA: TGTGCCAGCAGCTGGGACAGCGCTGAAGCTTTCTTT.

The rearrangement joins TRBV6-1 to TRBJ2-7; no clear D. The CDR3 runs 12 residues. CDR1 and CDR2 (germline): MNHNS, SASEGT. V lost 3 bases and J 0 bases, leaving 3 bases between the germline ends. In nucleotides, the CDR3 is TGTGCCAGCAGTGAGCCCTCCTACGAGCAGTACTTC. Residues: CASSEPSYEQYF.

This chain uses TRBV6-6 with TRBJ2-5; perhaps TRBD2 as D (5 bases). Germline loops: CDR1 MNHNY, CDR2 SVGAGI (reference sequence). The CDR3 spans 15 residues. V lost 6 bases, J lost 5 bases, and 19 bases lay in between. CDR3 DNA sequence: TGTGCCAGCAGCCGTCGGAGCGGTAACGAGGAGACCCAGTACTTC. Translated, it gives CASSRRSGNEETQYF.

V gene TRBV29-1 combines with J gene TRBJ1-1; TRBD1 aligns across 7 bases. From germline, CDR1 is SQVTM and CDR2 ANQGSEA. Trimming at V came to 6 bases and at J to 4 bases, leaving 8 bases not matched to a gene. The CDR3 runs to 13 residues. The CDR3 DNA follows: TGCAGCGTCCTGGGACAGCAGGGCACTGAAGCTTTCTTT. Its translation is CSVLGQQGTEAFF.

The chain carries TRBV9 and TRBJ2-2; TRBD2 might be the D (6 bases). V was trimmed by 3 bases and J by 5 bases, leaving 14 bases between them. This CDR3 has 15 residues. Germline CDR1 and CDR2: SGDLS and YYNGEE. The CDR3 region is CASSGGDSRTGELFF. The CDR3 DNA reads TGTGCCAGCAGCGGCGGGGACTCCCGAACCGGGGAGCTGTTTTTT. Full variable domain (outside the CDR3, taken from reference TRBV9 and TRBJ2-2): DSGVTQTPKHLITATGQRVTLRCSPRSGDLSVYWYQQSLDQGLQFLIQYYNGEERAKGNILERFSAQQFPDLHSELNLSSLELGDSALYFCASSGGDSRTGELFFGEGSRLTVL.

The chain uses TRBV7-9 and TRBJ2-3; 14 bases align to TRBD2. V shed 4 bases, J shed 4 bases, and the junction held 4 bases outside the gene matches. The CDR3 covers 16 residues. Germline V gene lookup returns CDR1 SEHNR and CDR2 FQNEAQ (reference sequence). CDR3 in amino acids: CASSSGLAGVADTQYF. The CDR3 DNA reads as TGTGCCAGCAGCTCGGGACTAGCGGGAGTGGCAGATACGCAGTATTTT.

This chain joins TRBV11-3 and TRBJ2-5; D could derive from TRBD1 or TRBD2 (5 bases each). CDR3 length equals 19 residues. CDR1 and CDR2 from the germline V gene are SGHNT and YENEEA. The V and J ends lost 0 bases and 1 base respectively, with 21 bases between them. CDR3 bases: TGTGCCAGCAGCTTAGACCCCCGGGACGGCCTGTTACCCCAAGAGACCCAGTACTTC. It specifies CASSLDPRDGLLPQETQYF.

The chain has TRBV7-8 and TRBJ2-1; D perhaps matches TRBD2 (6 bases). This CDR3 has 18 amino acids. With 6 bases removed from V and 10 bases from J, the gap between germline ends came to 31 bases. Germline V gene lookup returns CDR1 SGHVS and CDR2 FQNEAQ. The CDR3 bases are TGTGCCAGCAGTCCTGGTAGCAATTGGGACTCCCTATCCCGGGAGCAGTTCTTC. Residues: CASSPGSNWDSLSREQFF. Complete variable domain (other parts from reference TRBV7-8 and TRBJ2-1): GAGVSQSPRYKVAKRGQDVALRCDPISGHVSLFWYQQALGQGPEFLTYFQNEAQLDKSGLPSDRFFAERPEGSVSTLKIQRTQQEDSAVYLCASSPGSNWDSLSREQFFGPGTRLTVL.

The chain links TRBV15 to TRBJ1-1, with unresolved D. The germline gives CDR1 LNHNV, CDR2 YYDKDF (reference sequence). The CDR3 extends over 14 amino acids. Trimming stripped 1 base from V and 11 bases from J, with 17 bases between. CDR3 sequence reads: CATSRADAALRAFF. Here the CDR3 DNA reads TGTGCCACCAGCAGAGCAGACGCAGCTTTGCGGGCTTTCTTT.

The V call is TRBV29-1, the J call TRBJ1-2; 10 bases line up with TRBD1. The J segment lost 5 bases and the V segment lost 2 bases, leaving 8 bases of the junction unmatched. Germline values: CDR1 SQVTM, CDR2 ANQGSEA. This CDR3 comprises 15 residues. The CDR3 coding sequence is TGCAGCGTTGAAAGGGACAGGGGTGGATGGTATGGCTACACCTTC. This translates into CSVERDRGGWYGYTF. Together with reference TRBV29-1 and TRBJ1-2, the CDR3 gives the full variable domain: SAVISQKPSRDICQRGTSLTIQCQVDSQVTMMFWYRQQPGQSLTLIATANQGSEATYESGFVIDKFPISRPNLTFSTLTVSNMSPEDSSIYLCSVERDRGGWYGYTFGSGTRLTVV.

CDR3: CASTRDRGQNTEAFF. The CDR3 nucleotides read TGTGCCTCTACCCGGGACAGGGGCCAGAACACTGAAGCTTTCTTT. The V and J genes are TRBV30 and TRBJ1-1; TRBD1 aligns across 10 bases. The trim removed 7 bases at V and 1 base at J, leaving 9 bases unmatched. The germline V gene encodes CDR1 GTSNPN and CDR2 SVGIG (reference sequence). The CDR3 extends over 15 amino acids.

The V and J genes are TRBV7-9 and TRBJ2-7; D is tentatively TRBD1 or TRBD2 (5 bases each). Germline assignment: CDR1 SEHNR and CDR2 FQNEAQ (reference sequence). The CDR3 has 14 residues. V gave up 4 bases and J gave up 5 bases, with 15 bases separating them. The CDR3 DNA is TGTGCCAGCAGCTCCCCCGAATGGGGGAACGAGCAGTACTTC. Residues: CASSSPEWGNEQYF.

This clone appeared once. The J gene is TRBJ1-1, the V gene TRBV6-1; possibly TRBD1 for D (6 bases). The germline gives CDR1 MNHNS, CDR2 SASEGT. This CDR3 has 14 amino acids. V lost 3 bases, J lost 3 bases, and 11 bases lay in between. CDR3 nucleotide sequence: TGTGCCAGCAGTGATCCGGGGGCGTACACTGAAGCTTTCTTT. Its protein is CASSDPGAYTEAFF.

The chain links TRBV29-1 to TRBJ2-7; the D gene could be TRBD1 or TRBD2 (5 bases each). CDR1 and CDR2 (germline): SQVTM, ANQGSEA. The ends were cut back, 5 bases at V and 3 bases at J, with 11 bases in the middle. The CDR3 runs to 12 residues. The CDR3, as DNA: TGCAGCGTTCGGGACGGGGACTACGAGCAGTACTTC. It encodes CSVRDGDYEQYF.

This clone was recorded only once. The chain carries TRBV6-1 and TRBJ1-2, with no clear D. CDR1 is MNHNS, CDR2 SASEGT, per germline. The CDR3 extends over 14 amino acids. The ends were cut back, 0 bases at V and 3 bases at J, with 8 bases in the middle. CDR3 in amino acids: CASSEAGGDYGYTF. The CDR3 DNA is TGTGCCAGCAGTGAAGCGGGTGGGGACTATGGCTACACCTTC.

This chain joins TRBV19 and TRBJ2-5, with D tentatively TRBD1 or TRBD2 (5 bases each). The CDR3 runs 15 residues. Germline V lookup: CDR1 LNHDA, CDR2 SQIVND (reference sequence). V dropped 6 bases and J dropped 4 bases, with 18 bases sitting between them. CDR3 loop: CASSPGPRTVETQYF. The CDR3 DNA is TGTGCCAGTAGCCCGGGGCCCCGGACGGTAGAGACCCAGTACTTC.

The rearrangement uses TRBV30 and TRBJ1-6; 8 nucleotides align to TRBD1. V shed 1 base, J shed 9 bases, and the junction held 8 bases outside the gene matches. This CDR3 has 15 amino acids. Per germline, CDR1 GTSNPN and CDR2 SVGIG (reference sequence). CDR3 sequence reads: CAWSDIQGVGSPLHF. In DNA, the CDR3 is TGTGCCTGGAGTGACATACAGGGGGTGGGTTCACCCCTCCACTTT.

The genes are TRBV7-3 and TRBJ2-7, with TRBD1 matching over 7 bases. Germline loops: CDR1 SGHTA, CDR2 FQGTGA. This CDR3 is built from 13 residues. V lost 3 bases to trimming and J lost 3 bases; unmatched junction nucleotides: 2. The CDR3 DNA reads as TGTGCCAGCAGCTTCGGACAGGTCTACGAGCAGTACTTC. Its translation: CASSFGQVYEQYF. Together with reference TRBV7-3 and TRBJ2-7, the CDR3 gives the full variable domain: GAGVSQTPSNKVTEKGKYVELRCDPISGHTALYWYRQSLGQGPEFLIYFQGTGAADDSGLPNDRFFAVRPEGSVSTLKIQRTERGDSAVYLCASSFGQVYEQYFGPGTRLTVT.

This clone has just one count. The genes are TRBV9 and TRBJ1-5; D not resolved. The V and J ends lost 2 bases and 9 bases respectively, with 12 bases between them. CDR1 and CDR2 (germline): SGDLS, YYNGEE. This CDR3 contains 13 residues. The CDR3 DNA reads as TGTGCCAGCAGCGTTAAACTCGACGGGCCCCAGCATTTT. Encoded protein: CASSVKLDGPQHF.

The rearrangement links TRBV7-8 to TRBJ1-5, with 8 bases fitting TRBD1. Germline V gene lookup returns CDR1 SGHVS and CDR2 FQNEAQ. The V gene end was trimmed by 1 base and the J gene end by 5 bases; junction bases not matched to a gene: 7. CDR3 length equals 16 residues. The CDR3 region has the DNA TGTGCCAGCAGCTTAGTGACAGGGGCGAAGCATCAGCCCCAGCATTTT. Amino acids: CASSLVTGAKHQPQHF.

This sequence joins TRBV27 and TRBJ2-3; TRBD2 is a possible D gene (5 bases). V shed 7 bases and J shed 1 base, with 12 bases lying between them. Germline lookup yields CDR1 MNHEY and CDR2 SMNVEV (reference sequence). CDR3 length equals 14 residues. CDR3 in DNA: TGTGCCAGCACCCCTCTCGGGGGCACAGATACGCAGTATTTT. It specifies CASTPLGGTDTQYF.

The count of this clone is one. V gene TRBV10-3 combines with J gene TRBJ1-1, with D perhaps matching TRBD1 (5 bases). CDR1 ENHRY and CDR2 SYGVKD come from the germline V gene. Trimming pared 9 bases from V and 7 bases from J, leaving 12 bases between. The CDR3 is made up of 11 amino acids. DNA for the CDR3: TGTGCCATTGGCCGGGGCCTTGAAGCTTTCTTT. Translation gives CAIGRGLEAFF.

The gene calls are TRBV4-1 and TRBJ1-2; D is possibly TRBD1 (5 bases). Trimming shortened V by 1 base and J by 6 bases, and 21 bases separated the two germline ends. The CDR3 extends over 17 amino acids. Per the germline V gene, CDR1 is MGHRA and CDR2 is YSYEKL. The CDR3 DNA follows: TGCGCCAGCAGCCAAGTCCCGACGCAGGGTTTCTTGCATGGCTACACCTTC. Translating it yields CASSQVPTQGFLHGYTF.

The gene calls are TRBV27 and TRBJ2-7, with a tentative D call TRBD2 (6 bases). The CDR3 spans 15 residues. Germline lookup yields CDR1 MNHEY and CDR2 SMNVEV (reference sequence). V shed 3 bases and J shed 7 bases, with 19 bases lying between them. In DNA form, the CDR3 reads TGTGCCAGCAGTTTTCTGTCCAGGGAGGTTGGAGAGCAGTACTTC. This encodes CASSFLSREVGEQYF.

The rearrangement links TRBV19 to TRBJ2-3, with 7 bases that match TRBD1. The CDR3 sequence is 12 residues long. V lost 10 bases to trimming and J lost 2 bases; unmatched junction nucleotides: 3. Germline V gives CDR1 LNHDA, CDR2 SQIVND (reference sequence). The CDR3 reads CATGQDTDTQYF. CDR3 DNA: TGTGCCACCGGACAGGACACAGATACGCAGTATTTT.

The rearrangement links TRBV19 to TRBJ2-2, with D perhaps given as TRBD1 or TRBD2 (8 bases each). There are 18 residues in the CDR3. CDR1 LNHDA and CDR2 SQIVND come from the germline V gene (reference sequence). The V end lost 5 bases, the J end lost 2 bases, and 21 bases lay between the germline ends. The CDR3: CASSLRDRGLVNTGELFF. CDR3 bases: TGTGCCAGTAGTCTCCGTGACAGGGGACTAGTAAACACCGGGGAGCTGTTTTTT.

The V call is TRBV19, the J call TRBJ2-7; 9 bases fit TRBD2. The junction had 9 bases not matched to a gene; V was cut back by 3 bases and J by 0 bases. Germline lookup yields CDR1 LNHDA and CDR2 SQIVND (reference sequence). The CDR3 loop spans 17 amino acids. CDR3 loop: CASSIEVASGISYEQYF. CDR3 DNA sequence: TGTGCCAGTAGTATCGAGGTTGCTAGCGGGATCTCCTACGAGCAGTACTTC.